This TCR beta chain was recorded in a study of blood T cell repertoires in COVID-19. With respect to this clone: A junction end diverges from the germline sequence, so it may reflect a read error. This CDR3 is also generated by other DNA sequences in the sample.

Germline-derived CDR1 and CDR2 are SQVTM and ANQGSEA. The CDR3 is 13 residues long. Data came from immunoSEQ multiplex PCR; TCRdb stores just in-frame clones and leaves some out. The data contain tens of thousands of clones, approximately 83% of them singletons. This receptor was taken from a woman aged 80 or older with acute or convalescent COVID-19. The chain combines TRBV29-1 with TRBJ2-7; 9 bases match TRBD2. Source material: peripheral blood. For the CDR3, the DNA is TGCAGCGTTGCTGCGGGAGGGGTCGACGAGCAATACTTC. Its translation: CSVAAGGVDEQYF.